The TCR beta chain under discussion was sequenced for a study of T cells in Graves' hyperthyroidism and ophthalmopathy. RNA transcripts gave rise to amplified TCR beta CDR3 regions. Initially, a first-round RT-PCR of the TCR CDR3 employed the HTBI primer set. From the multiplex PCR reads, TCRdb called clonotypes with MiXCR, one entry per CDR3 protein. The sample lists more than 450,000 distinct CDR3 sequences, about 15% occurring once. This clonotype was recorded at least ten times. V gave up 6 bases and J gave up 11 bases; unmatched junction bases: 3. The CDR3 covers 12 residues. The germline V gene encodes CDR1 MGHRA and CDR2 YSYEKL.

This receptor was taken from a woman in her 40s with Graves' hyperthyroidism. This chain links TRBV4-1 with TRBJ1-4, with TRBD1 identical over 10 bases. What was sequenced was blood. This CDR3 is CASSKGQGKLFF. DNA for the CDR3: TGCGCCAGCAGTAAGGGACAGGGGAAACTGTTTTTT.